The 11 T cell receptor beta chains below were found in one sample sequenced in a study of CD4 T cells in relation to SARS-CoV-2 and coronaviruses. The table came from immunoSEQ multiplex PCR; TCRdb's copy has only in-frame clones and leaves some out. Among more than 20,000 clones listed, 66% were seen once. No antigen is known for these receptors. Unexposed donor CD4+ T cells date from about 2011-2018, before the COVID-19 pandemic. CD4+ T cells were isolated from the cells after about 11 days of culture. The sample comprised CD4+ T cells from PBMCs, cultured in vitro. The receptors stem from a human donor in good health.

The chain joins TRBV29-1 to TRBJ1-5; D is unresolved. Trimming pared 4 bases from V and 7 bases from J, leaving 8 bases between. This CDR3 spans 11 amino acids. Germline CDR1 is SQVTM and CDR2 is ANQGSEA. The CDR3 is CSVALGQPQHF. The CDR3 region has the DNA TGCAGCGTTGCCCTGGGGCAGCCCCAGCATTTT.

The V call is TRBV19, the J call TRBJ2-1; TRBD2 aligns across 10 bases. The CDR3 contains 15 residues. CDR1 LNHDA and CDR2 SQIVND come from the germline V gene (reference sequence). Trimming at V came to 5 bases and at J to 8 bases, leaving 9 bases not matched to a gene. DNA for the CDR3: TGTGCCAGTAGTCGTGGACTAGCGGTAAGGGATGAGCAGTTCTTC. This codes for CASSRGLAVRDEQFF.

The genes are TRBV7-2 and TRBJ1-2; D remains ambiguous. The CDR3 runs 13 residues. The germline V gene encodes CDR1 SGHTA and CDR2 FQGNSA. The V gene lost 5 bases and the J gene lost 0 bases, with 7 bases spanning the gap. The CDR3 nucleotides read TGTGCCAGCAGCCCACAGTCTAACTATGGCTACACCTTC. It is translated as CASSPQSNYGYTF.

The chain is built from TRBV19 and TRBJ2-2; D unclear. Per germline, CDR1 LNHDA and CDR2 SQIVND (reference sequence). The V end was cut by 3 bases, the J end by 2 bases, with 7 bases between. This CDR3 has 14 amino acids. Written as DNA, the CDR3 is TGTGCCAGTAGTATGAGTCGCAACACCGGGGAGCTGTTTTTT. Protein: CASSMSRNTGELFF.

The chain links TRBV6-1 to TRBJ1-6; 9 positions match TRBD1. The CDR3 runs to 16 residues. The germline CDR1 and CDR2 sequences are MNHNS and SASEGT. The ends lost 0 bases at V and 15 bases at J; junction bases unmatched: 12. The CDR3 is CASSEARGTGKEVLHF. For the CDR3, the DNA is TGTGCCAGCAGTGAAGCGCGCGGGACAGGGAAGGAAGTCCTCCACTTT.

The chain has TRBV6-5 and TRBJ2-5; D is perhaps TRBD1 (6 bases). This CDR3 has 14 amino acids. Germline values: CDR1 MNHEY, CDR2 SVGAGI. V lost 6 bases, J lost 9 bases, and 20 bases lay in between. The CDR3 protein is CASRQGQGPLAQYF. DNA of the CDR3: TGTGCCAGCAGGCAGGGACAAGGGCCTCTGGCCCAGTACTTC.

This sequence joins TRBV6-5 and TRBJ2-3; no definite D call. Germline V gene data show CDR1 as MNHEY and CDR2 as SVGAGI. The CDR3 is 14 residues long. Trimming shortened V by 0 bases and J by 3 bases, and 7 bases separated the two germline ends. As DNA, the CDR3 is TGTGCCAGCAGTTACTCCGACTCGACAGATACGCAGTATTTT. Amino acid sequence: CASSYSDSTDTQYF.

This clone was observed a few times. The V gene is TRBV2, the J gene TRBJ1-5; D remains unclear. The CDR3 loop spans 13 amino acids. V lost 5 bases to trimming and J lost 5 bases, with 10 bases between them. Germline lookup yields CDR1 SNHLY and CDR2 FYNNEI. Written as DNA, the CDR3 is TGTGCCAGCAGTCAATATGGAGATCAGCCCCAGCATTTT. The encoded protein is CASSQYGDQPQHF.

The rearrangement uses TRBV9 and TRBJ2-7; 11 bases align to TRBD1. Germline lookup yields CDR1 SGDLS and CDR2 YYNGEE. V lost 4 bases and J lost 2; bases outside the gene matches: 11. The CDR3 totals 17 residues. The CDR3 DNA sequence: TGTGCCAGCAGCTCAAGGGACAGGGGGGCAGTGCCCTACGAGCAGTACTTC. Encoded protein: CASSSRDRGAVPYEQYF.

The chain recombines TRBV7-2 with TRBJ2-4, with D possibly being TRBD1 (6 bases). This CDR3 is 14 amino acids long. The V end lost 5 bases, the J end lost 9 bases, and 17 bases lay between the germline ends. CDR1 and CDR2 (germline): SGHTA, FQGNSA. DNA for the CDR3: TGTGCCAGCAGCCCCCAGGGGATTAAAGGCATTCAGTACTTC. Protein: CASSPQGIKGIQYF.

The chain uses TRBV18 and TRBJ2-7; D unresolved. The CDR3 sequence is 14 residues long. V lost 3 bases, J lost 0 bases, and 9 bases lay in between. Germline loops: CDR1 KGHSH, CDR2 LQKENI. The CDR3 DNA reads TGTGCCAGCTCACCTTTTCCCAGCTCCTACGAGCAGTACTTC. This encodes CASSPFPSSYEQYF.